These 23 T cell receptor beta chains came from one sample sequenced in a study of immune characterization of retroperitoneal liposarcoma. TCRdb reanalysed the PCR reads using MiXCR and keeps one entry per CDR3 protein. Of several thousand distinct CDR3 sequences in the sample, 25% to 30% were seen once. The sample taken for sequencing was tumor tissue. The source is a female donor with retroperitoneal liposarcoma.

The V call is TRBV27, the J call TRBJ1-2; D is ambiguous. The CDR3 extends over 14 amino acids. V was shortened by 5 bases and J by 4 bases, with 14 bases between the two germline ends. The germline V gene encodes CDR1 MNHEY and CDR2 SMNVEV (reference sequence). The chain's CDR3 is CASSNGPMIYGYTF. CDR3 bases: TGTGCCAGCAGTAACGGGCCCATGATCTATGGCTACACCTTC.

A few counts support this clonotype. This chain uses TRBV11-2 with TRBJ2-3, with 9 bases identical to TRBD2. V dropped 5 bases and J dropped 2; count of bases not matched to a gene: 5. Germline-derived CDR1 and CDR2 are SGHAT and FQNNGV. The CDR3 has 15 residues. CDR3 sequence: CASSARTSDTDTQYF. CDR3 in DNA: TGTGCCAGCAGCGCCCGGACTAGCGACACAGATACGCAGTATTTT.

By sample share, this clonotype is medium-sized. Given a much more abundant clone one base away, this may be a read error. The chain combines TRBV27 with TRBJ2-1; D not certain. V shed 3 bases and J shed 13 bases, with 16 bases lying between them. CDR1 is MNHEY, CDR2 SMNVEV, per germline (reference sequence). The CDR3 runs 13 residues. Here the CDR3 DNA reads TGTGCCAGCAGTTTGGTAGGGCAAGAGACCCAGTTCTTC. Translated: CASSLVGQETQFF.

The chain has TRBV12-3 or TRBV12-4 and TRBJ2-3; D uncertain. V was cut by 2 bases and J by 3 bases, with 9 bases left in between. The CDR3 has 14 residues. The CDR3 DNA reads TGTGCCAGCAGTTTAACTGGCGGAACAGATACGCAGTATTTT. Residues: CASSLTGGTDTQYF.

This clonotype has just a few counts. The V and J genes are TRBV6-1 and TRBJ2-1, with TRBD2 matching over 8 bases. The CDR3 consists of 16 residues. The J segment lost 10 bases and the V segment lost 5 bases, leaving 16 bases of the junction unmatched. CDR1 is MNHNS, CDR2 SASEGT, per germline. CDR3 sequence (DNA): TGTGCCAGCAGTCGTACCGGGACTAGGGGAGATTACGAGCAGTTCTTC. Its translation is CASSRTGTRGDYEQFF.

This clonotype is medium-sized (0.01 to 0.1%) in the sample. J is TRBJ2-1 and V is TRBV6-5; D may be TRBD1 (5 bases). The J call may be in error: the DNA end matches TRBJ2-7 better. CDR1 is MNHEY, CDR2 SVGAGI, per germline. This CDR3 is 13 amino acids long. Here the CDR3 reads CASSQGIGYEQYF. CDR3 coding DNA: TGTGCCAGCAGTCAGGGAATCGGATATGAGCAGTACTTC.

The chain employs TRBV7-3 and TRBJ2-5; maybe TRBD2 (6 bases). Trimming removed 5 bases at V and 11 bases at J, with 24 bases between. This CDR3 is built from 15 residues. Germline values: CDR1 SGHTA, CDR2 FQGTGA. The CDR3 region is CASSPRLVSSSEQYF. Here the CDR3 DNA reads TGTGCCAGCAGCCCCCGACTAGTTTCGAGTTCGGAGCAGTACTTC. Full variable domain (remainder filled in from reference TRBV7-3 and TRBJ2-5): GAGVSQTPSNKVTEKGKYVELRCDPISGHTALYWYRQSLGQGPEFLIYFQGTGAADDSGLPNDRFFAVRPEGSVSTLKIQRTERGDSAVYLCASSPRLVSSSEQYFGPGTRLLVL.

V usage is TRBV5-6 and J usage is TRBJ2-1; 9 bases line up with TRBD2. Trimming took 4 bases from V and 5 from J; bases not matched to a gene: 10. Germline V gene lookup returns CDR1 SGHDT and CDR2 YYEEEE. The length of the CDR3 is 16 residues. CDR3 region: CASSRMRTSVDNEQFF. CDR3 nucleotides: TGTGCCAGCAGCAGGATGAGGACTAGCGTCGACAATGAGCAGTTCTTC.

To note about this clonotype: Just one base apart from a much larger clone, this may be a read error. This chain connects TRBV6-6 to TRBJ2-1, with 9 bases identical to TRBD1. CDR3 length: 16 amino acids. The trim removed 5 bases at V and 10 bases at J, leaving 15 bases unmatched. Germline CDR1 MNHNY, CDR2 SVGAGI (reference sequence). The CDR3 spells CASSTRVGQGVYEQFF. CDR3 nucleotide sequence: TGTGCCAGCAGTACTCGAGTGGGACAGGGTGTCTACGAGCAGTTCTTC.

The J gene is TRBJ2-5, the V gene TRBV10-1, with 8 bases lining up with TRBD2. The closer fit of TRBJ2-1 to the DNA end suggests the J call may be wrong. Germline loops: CDR1 WNHNN, CDR2 SYGVQD (reference sequence). The CDR3 covers 18 residues. The DNA for the CDR3 is TGCGCCAGCAGTGCCATCCCAAAAACTAGCGGCCTTGGCAATGAGCAGTTCTTC. Its translation is CASSAIPKTSGLGNEQFF.

The gene calls are TRBV5-1 and TRBJ2-7; D remains ambiguous. The CDR3 length is 15 residues. Per germline, CDR1 SGHRS and CDR2 YFSETQ. V gave up 4 bases and J gave up 0 bases, with 14 bases separating them. The CDR3 protein is CASSLDAPSSYEQYF. CDR3 DNA sequence: TGCGCCAGCAGCCTGGACGCGCCGAGCTCCTACGAGCAGTACTTC. Drawing the rest from reference TRBV5-1 and TRBJ2-7, the complete variable domain is KAGVTQTPRYLIKTRGQQVTLSCSPISGHRSVSWYQQTPGQGLQFLFEYFSETQRNKGNFPGRFSGRQFSNSRSEMNVSTLELGDSALYLCASSLDAPSSYEQYFGPGTRLTVT.

As for this clonotype: This may be a read error: a much more frequent sequence differs by one nucleotide. The chain has TRBV7-2 and TRBJ2-1; 11 bases align to TRBD2. Germline CDR1 reads SGHTA; CDR2 reads FQGNSA. This CDR3 has 16 amino acids. The trim removed 8 bases at V and 13 bases at J, leaving 19 bases unmatched. The CDR3 bases are TGTGCCAGCTGCTCAACCGGGACTAGCGGAAAAGAGACCCAGTTCTTC. It is translated as CASCSTGTSGKETQFF.

This clonotype appeared many times. The chain recombines TRBV6-4 with TRBJ2-5; 9 bases align to TRBD2. V shed 7 bases, J shed 2 bases, and the junction held 11 bases outside the gene matches. There are 16 residues in the CDR3. Germline loops: CDR1 MRHNA, CDR2 SNTAGT. The chain's CDR3 is CASIRLTSGLQETQYF. CDR3 in DNA: TGTGCCAGCATTAGACTGACTAGCGGACTTCAAGAGACCCAGTACTTC.

This chain uses TRBV12-3 or TRBV12-4 with TRBJ2-1; D is undetermined. Trimming removed 5 bases at V and 8 bases at J, with 19 bases between. The CDR3 runs 15 residues. CDR3 coding DNA: TGTGCCAGCAGTCCATATGATGCAGGAAGGGATGAGCAGTTCTTC. Amino acids: CASSPYDAGRDEQFF.

This clonotype is labeled medium-sized (0.01 to 0.1%). The genes are TRBV6-1 and TRBJ2-7; D perhaps matches TRBD1 (6 bases). Per the germline V gene, CDR1 is MNHNS and CDR2 is SASEGT. There are 14 residues in the CDR3. The V end lost 5 bases, the J end lost 0 bases, and 11 bases lay between the germline ends. The CDR3 loop is CASSSGQYSYEQYF. The CDR3 DNA reads TGTGCCAGCAGTTCGGGACAATACTCCTACGAGCAGTACTTC.

By frequency in the sample, this clonotype is medium-sized. The chain is built from TRBV10-2 and TRBJ2-6, with D maybe TRBD1 (5 bases). The length of the CDR3 is 15 residues. Trimming stripped 7 bases from V and 0 bases from J, with 10 bases between. The germline gives CDR1 WSHSY, CDR2 SAAADI. The CDR3 here is CASTPGLSGANVLTF. Written as DNA, the CDR3 is TGCGCCAGCACACCAGGGCTCTCTGGGGCCAACGTCCTGACTTTC.

This clonotype appeared a few times. This chain links TRBV3-1 with TRBJ2-7, with 8 bases matching TRBD2. J was trimmed by 0 bases and V by 0 bases; bases with no gene match: 7. The CDR3 contains 17 residues. Looked up from germline, CDR1 is LGHDT and CDR2 is YNNKEL (reference sequence). CDR3 DNA sequence: TGTGCCAGCAGCCAAGATCAACTAGCGGCGAGCTCCTACGAGCAGTACTTC. Its protein product is CASSQDQLAASSYEQYF.

By sample fraction, this clonotype is medium-sized (0.01 to 0.1%). This chain links TRBV6-1 with TRBJ2-1; a possible D gene is TRBD2 (5 bases). The CDR3 extends over 14 amino acids. The V end lost 6 bases, the J end lost 5 bases, and 14 bases lay between the germline ends. Germline CDR1 MNHNS, CDR2 SASEGT. The CDR3, as DNA: TGTGCCAGCAGACGGGAATTTCGGAACAATGAGCAGTTCTTC. Translated, it gives CASRREFRNNEQFF.

This clonotype is judged large. The chain couples TRBV7-2 to TRBJ2-5; TRBD2 matches 7 bases. The DNA end is a closer match to TRBJ2-7, so the J assignment may be wrong. Germline V gene data show CDR1 as SGHTA and CDR2 as FQGNSA. The CDR3 has 14 amino acids. CDR3 in DNA: TGTGCCAGCAGCTTAGATCCTAGCGGCTACGAGCAGTACTTC. This gives the protein CASSLDPSGYEQYF.

This clonotype is categorized as medium-sized. The rearrangement links TRBV11-3 to TRBJ2-1; 8 bases fit TRBD1. The J call may not be correct, given that the DNA end is closer to TRBJ2-7. CDR1 is SGHNT, CDR2 YENEEA, per germline. The CDR3 runs 15 residues. CDR3 in amino acids: CASSLLGTGPYEQYF. CDR3 nucleotides: TGTGCCAGCAGCTTACTCGGGACAGGCCCCTACGAGCAGTACTTC.

This clonotype is judged large. The genes are TRBV27 and TRBJ2-3; D not certain. CDR1 and CDR2 from the germline V gene are MNHEY and SMNVEV (reference sequence). V lost 6 bases to trimming and J lost 3 bases, with 19 bases between them. CDR3 length equals 16 residues. The CDR3 region is CASSLRTDLGTDTQYF. The CDR3 region has the DNA TGTGCCAGCAGCCTTCGGACCGACTTAGGGACAGATACGCAGTATTTT.

This clonotype is classed as medium-sized. The chain uses TRBV25-1 and TRBJ2-5; 11 nucleotides align to TRBD2. V lost 5 bases to trimming and J lost 1 base; unmatched junction nucleotides: 0. Germline loops: CDR1 MGHDK, CDR2 SYGVNS. The CDR3 runs 14 residues. CDR3 nucleotides: TGTGCCAGCAGTACTAGCGGGAGCCAAGAGACCCAGTACTTC. It translates to CASSTSGSQETQYF. Full variable domain (outside the CDR3, taken from reference TRBV25-1 and TRBJ2-5): EADIYQTPRYLVIGTGKKITLECSQTMGHDKMYWYQQDPGMELHLIHYSYGVNSTEKGDLSSESTVSRIRTEHFPLTLESARPSHTSQYLCASSTSGSQETQYFGPGTRLLVL.

This chain links TRBV14 with TRBJ2-5; TRBD1 matches at 10 bases. The J call may be in error: the DNA end matches TRBJ2-7 better. This CDR3 is 16 amino acids long. Germline assignment: CDR1 SGHDN and CDR2 FVKESK. In DNA, the CDR3 is TGTGCCAGCAGCCCACGCCGGGGGACAGGGGTTCACGAGCAGTACTTC. Its protein product is CASSPRRGTGVHEQYF.